This T cell receptor beta chain stems from a study of blood T cell repertoires in COVID-19. Study overall: Sites in the United States, Italy and Spain provided acute and convalescent COVID-19 samples.

Seattle enrolled patients during active infection and tracked them longitudinally. The germline V gene encodes CDR1 SGHDT and CDR2 YYEEEE. The V gene end was trimmed by 4 bases and the J gene end by 6 bases; junction bases not matched to a gene: 5. The CDR3 runs to 15 residues. Clones were sequenced by immunoSEQ multiplex PCR, and TCRdb holds only the in-frame ones, with some missing. The table has roughly 100,000 clones, approximately 86% seen once. The sequence came from a woman aged 50 to 65 with COVID-19, enrolled during active disease. Sequences were obtained from peripheral blood. This chain uses TRBV5-6 with TRBJ2-7; 15 bases agree with TRBD2. The CDR3 DNA follows: TGTGCCAGCAGCCGGGGACTAGCGGGGGGCTTCGAGCAGTACTTC. Translating it yields CASSRGLAGGFEQYF.